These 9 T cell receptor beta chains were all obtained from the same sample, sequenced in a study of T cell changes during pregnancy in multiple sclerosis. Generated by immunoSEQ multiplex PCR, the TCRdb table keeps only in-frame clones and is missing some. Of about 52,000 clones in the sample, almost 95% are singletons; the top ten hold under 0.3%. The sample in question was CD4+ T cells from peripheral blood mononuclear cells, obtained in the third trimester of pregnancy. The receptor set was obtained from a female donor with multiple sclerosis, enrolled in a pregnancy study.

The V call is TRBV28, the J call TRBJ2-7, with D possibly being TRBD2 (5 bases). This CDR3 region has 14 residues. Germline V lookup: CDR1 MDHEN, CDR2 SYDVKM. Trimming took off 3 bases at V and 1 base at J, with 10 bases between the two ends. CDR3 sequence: CASSLLAQSYEQYF. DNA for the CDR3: TGTGCCAGCAGTTTGCTAGCACAATCCTACGAGCAGTACTTC.

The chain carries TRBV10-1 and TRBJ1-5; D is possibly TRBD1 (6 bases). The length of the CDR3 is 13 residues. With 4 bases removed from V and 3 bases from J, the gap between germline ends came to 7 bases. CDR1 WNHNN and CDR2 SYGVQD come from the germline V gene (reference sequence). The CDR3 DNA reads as TGCGCCAGCAGTGCAGGGGTCAATCAGCCCCAGCATTTT. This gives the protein CASSAGVNQPQHF.

This chain's CDR3 is CSAREEGELFF. CDR3 nucleotides: TGCAGTGCTAGAGAGGAGGGGGAGCTGTTTTTT. The chain carries TRBV20-1 and TRBJ2-2; D is unresolved. Trimming left V 0 bases short and J 8 bases short, with 4 bases between. The CDR3 is 11 residues long. Germline V gene lookup returns CDR1 DFQATT and CDR2 SNEGSKA (reference sequence).

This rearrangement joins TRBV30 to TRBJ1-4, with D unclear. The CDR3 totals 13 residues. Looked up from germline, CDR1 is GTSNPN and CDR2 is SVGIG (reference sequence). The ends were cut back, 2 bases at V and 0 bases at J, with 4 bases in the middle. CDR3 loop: CAWSRATNEKLFF. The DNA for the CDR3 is TGTGCCTGGAGTAGAGCAACTAATGAAAAACTGTTTTTT. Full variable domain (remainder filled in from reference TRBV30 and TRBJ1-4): SQTIHQWPATLVQPVGSPLSLECTVEGTSNPNLYWYRQAAGRGLQLLFYSVGIGQISSEVPQNLSASRPQDRQFILSSKKLLLSDSGFYLCAWSRATNEKLFFGSGTQLSVL.

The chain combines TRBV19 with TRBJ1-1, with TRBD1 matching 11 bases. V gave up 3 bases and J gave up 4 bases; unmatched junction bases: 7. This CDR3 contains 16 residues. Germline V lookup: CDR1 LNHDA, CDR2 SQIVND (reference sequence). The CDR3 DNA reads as TGTGCCAGTAGTATTCGGGGGACAGGGGGAAGCACTGAAGCTTTCTTT. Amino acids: CASSIRGTGGSTEAFF.

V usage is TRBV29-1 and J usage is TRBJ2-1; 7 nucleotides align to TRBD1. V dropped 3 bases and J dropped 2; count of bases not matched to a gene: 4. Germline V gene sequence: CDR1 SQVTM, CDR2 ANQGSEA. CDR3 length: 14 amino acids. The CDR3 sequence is CSVEETGTYNEQFF. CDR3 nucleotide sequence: TGCAGCGTTGAGGAGACAGGGACCTACAATGAGCAGTTCTTC.

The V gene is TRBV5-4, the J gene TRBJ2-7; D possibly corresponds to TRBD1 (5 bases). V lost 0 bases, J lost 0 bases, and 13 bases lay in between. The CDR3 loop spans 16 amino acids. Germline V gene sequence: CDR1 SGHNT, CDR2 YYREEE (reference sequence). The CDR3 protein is CASSLDPGQSSYEQYF. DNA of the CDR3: TGTGCCAGCAGCTTGGATCCAGGGCAGAGCTCCTACGAGCAGTACTTC. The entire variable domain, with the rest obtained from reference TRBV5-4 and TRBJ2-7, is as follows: ETGVTQSPTHLIKTRGQQVTLRCSSQSGHNTVSWYQQALGQGPQFIFQYYREEENGRGNFPPRFSGLQFPNYSSELNVNALELDDSALYLCASSLDPGQSSYEQYFGPGTRLTVT.

DNA of the CDR3: TGTGCCAGCAGTGAAGCGTGGGCCCAGGGTAACGAGCAGTACTTC. This encodes CASSEAWAQGNEQYF. The chain combines TRBV2 with TRBJ2-7; D is perhaps TRBD1 (5 bases). The V gene lost 0 bases and the J gene lost 5 bases, with 14 bases spanning the gap. CDR3 length: 15 residues. The germline CDR1 and CDR2 sequences are SNHLY and FYNNEI.

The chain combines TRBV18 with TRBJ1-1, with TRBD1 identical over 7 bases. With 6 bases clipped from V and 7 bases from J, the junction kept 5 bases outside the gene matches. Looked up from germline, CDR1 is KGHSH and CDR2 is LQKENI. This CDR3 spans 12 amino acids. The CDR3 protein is CASSLTGYEAFF. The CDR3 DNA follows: TGTGCCAGCTCCCTGACAGGGTATGAAGCTTTCTTT.